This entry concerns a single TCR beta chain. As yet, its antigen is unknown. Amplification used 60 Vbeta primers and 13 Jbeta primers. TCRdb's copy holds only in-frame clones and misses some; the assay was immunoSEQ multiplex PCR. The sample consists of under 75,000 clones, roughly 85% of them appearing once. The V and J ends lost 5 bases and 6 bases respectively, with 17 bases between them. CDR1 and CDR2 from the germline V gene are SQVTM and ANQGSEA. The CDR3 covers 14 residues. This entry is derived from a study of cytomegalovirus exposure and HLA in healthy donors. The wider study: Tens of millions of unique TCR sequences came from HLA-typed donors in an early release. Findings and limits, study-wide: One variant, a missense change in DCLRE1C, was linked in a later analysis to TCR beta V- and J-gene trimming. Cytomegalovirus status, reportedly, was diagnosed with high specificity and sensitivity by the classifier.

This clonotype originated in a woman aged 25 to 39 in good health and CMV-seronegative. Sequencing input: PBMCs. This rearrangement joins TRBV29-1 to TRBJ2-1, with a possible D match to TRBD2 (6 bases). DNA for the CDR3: TGCAGCGTTTTCCTTAAGGAGGGAAGCAATGAGCAGTTCTTC. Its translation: CSVFLKEGSNEQFF.